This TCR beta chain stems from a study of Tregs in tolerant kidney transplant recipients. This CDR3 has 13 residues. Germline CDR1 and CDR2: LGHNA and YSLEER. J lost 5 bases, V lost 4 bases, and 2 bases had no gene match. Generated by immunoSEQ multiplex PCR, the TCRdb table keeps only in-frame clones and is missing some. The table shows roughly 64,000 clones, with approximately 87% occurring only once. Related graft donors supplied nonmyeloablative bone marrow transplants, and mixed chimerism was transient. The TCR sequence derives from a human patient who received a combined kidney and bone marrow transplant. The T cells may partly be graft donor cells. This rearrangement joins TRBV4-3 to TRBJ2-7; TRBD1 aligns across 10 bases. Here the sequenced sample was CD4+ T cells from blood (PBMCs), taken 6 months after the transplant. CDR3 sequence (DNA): TGCGCCAGCAGCCGGGACAGGGGCAACGAGCAGTACTTC. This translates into CASSRDRGNEQYF.